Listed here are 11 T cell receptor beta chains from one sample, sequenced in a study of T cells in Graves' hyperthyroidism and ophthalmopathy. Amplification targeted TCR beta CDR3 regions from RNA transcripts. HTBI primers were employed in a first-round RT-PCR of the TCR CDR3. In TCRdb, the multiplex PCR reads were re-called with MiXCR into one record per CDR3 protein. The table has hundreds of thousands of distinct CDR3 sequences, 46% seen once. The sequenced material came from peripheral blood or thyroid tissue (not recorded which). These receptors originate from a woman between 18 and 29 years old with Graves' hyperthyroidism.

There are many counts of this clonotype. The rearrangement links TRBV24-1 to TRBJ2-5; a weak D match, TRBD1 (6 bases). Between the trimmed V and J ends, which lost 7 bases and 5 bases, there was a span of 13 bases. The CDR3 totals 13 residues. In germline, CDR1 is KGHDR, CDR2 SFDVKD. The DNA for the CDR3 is TGTGCCACCAGGCCCCCAGGGGAGGAGACCCAGTACTTC. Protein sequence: CATRPPGEETQYF.

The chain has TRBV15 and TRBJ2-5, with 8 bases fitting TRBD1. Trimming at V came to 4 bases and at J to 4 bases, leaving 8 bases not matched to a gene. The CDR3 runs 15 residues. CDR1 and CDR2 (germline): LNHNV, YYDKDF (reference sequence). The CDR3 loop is CATSTRDRMGETQYF. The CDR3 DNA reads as TGTGCCACCAGCACCCGGGACAGGATGGGAGAGACCCAGTACTTC.

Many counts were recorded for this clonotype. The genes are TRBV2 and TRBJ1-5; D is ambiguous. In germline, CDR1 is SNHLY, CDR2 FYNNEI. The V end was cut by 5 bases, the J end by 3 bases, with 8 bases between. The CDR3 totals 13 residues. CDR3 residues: CASSQEYNQPQHF. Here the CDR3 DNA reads TGTGCCAGCAGTCAGGAATACAATCAGCCCCAGCATTTT.

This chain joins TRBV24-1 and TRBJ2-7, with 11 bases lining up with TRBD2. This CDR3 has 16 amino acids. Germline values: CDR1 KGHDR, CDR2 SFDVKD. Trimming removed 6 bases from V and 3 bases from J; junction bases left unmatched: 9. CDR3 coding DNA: TGTGCCACCAGTACGACAGGAACTAGCGGGAGCTACGAGCAGTACTTC. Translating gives CATSTTGTSGSYEQYF.

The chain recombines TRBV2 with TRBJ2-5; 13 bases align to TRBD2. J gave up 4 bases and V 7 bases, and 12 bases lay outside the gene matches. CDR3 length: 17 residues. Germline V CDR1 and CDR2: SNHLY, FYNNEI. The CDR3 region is CASKRTSGRGSRETQYF. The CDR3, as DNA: TGTGCCAGCAAGCGGACTAGCGGGAGAGGCTCACGAGAGACCCAGTACTTC.

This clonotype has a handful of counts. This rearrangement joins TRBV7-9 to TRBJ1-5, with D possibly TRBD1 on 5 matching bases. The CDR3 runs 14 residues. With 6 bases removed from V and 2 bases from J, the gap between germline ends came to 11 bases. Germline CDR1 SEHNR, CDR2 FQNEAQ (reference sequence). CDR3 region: CASSLMGGNQPQHF. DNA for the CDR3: TGTGCCAGCAGTTTAATGGGGGGCAATCAGCCCCAGCATTTT.

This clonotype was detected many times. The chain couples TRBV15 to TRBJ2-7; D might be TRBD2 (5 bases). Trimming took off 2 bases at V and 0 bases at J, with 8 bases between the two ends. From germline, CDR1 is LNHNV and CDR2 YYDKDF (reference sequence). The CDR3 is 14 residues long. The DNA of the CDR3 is TGTGCCACCAGCAGACGTGGGAGCTCCTACGAGCAGTACTTC. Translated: CATSRRGSSYEQYF.

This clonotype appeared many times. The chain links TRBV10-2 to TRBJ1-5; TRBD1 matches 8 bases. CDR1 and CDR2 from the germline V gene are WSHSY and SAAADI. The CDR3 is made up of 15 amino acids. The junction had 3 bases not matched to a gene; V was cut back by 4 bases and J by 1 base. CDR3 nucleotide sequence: TGCGCCAGCAGTGCAGGGGGCCTAAGCAATCAGCCCCAGCATTTT. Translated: CASSAGGLSNQPQHF.

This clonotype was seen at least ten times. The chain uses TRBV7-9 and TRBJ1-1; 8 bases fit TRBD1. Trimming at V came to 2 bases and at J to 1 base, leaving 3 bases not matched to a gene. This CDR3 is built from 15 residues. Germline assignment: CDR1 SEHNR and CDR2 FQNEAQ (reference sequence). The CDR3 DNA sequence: TGTGCCAGCAGCTTACGGACAGGGCGGAACACTGAAGCTTTCTTT. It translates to CASSLRTGRNTEAFF.

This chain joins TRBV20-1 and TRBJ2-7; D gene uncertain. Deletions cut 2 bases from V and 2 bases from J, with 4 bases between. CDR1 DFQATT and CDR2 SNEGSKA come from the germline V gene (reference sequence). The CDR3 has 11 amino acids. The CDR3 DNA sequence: TGCAGTGCTAGAATGGCCTACGAGCAGTACTTC. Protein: CSARMAYEQYF.

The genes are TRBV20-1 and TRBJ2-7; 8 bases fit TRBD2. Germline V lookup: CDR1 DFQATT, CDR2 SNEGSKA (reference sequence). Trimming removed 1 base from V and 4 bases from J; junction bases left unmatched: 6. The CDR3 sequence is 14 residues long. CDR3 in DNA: TGCAGTGCTAGAGCGGTTCCGGGGGGGTACGAGCAGTACTTC. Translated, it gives CSARAVPGGYEQYF.